This TCR beta chain was identified in a study of CD8+CD57+ T cells in acquired aplastic anemia. Template material for TCR beta VDJ and CDR3 profiling consisted of genomic DNA. MiXCR was run by TCRdb on the reads, yielding one entry per CDR3 protein. The sample yields some 150,000 distinct CDR3 sequences, 47% seen once. Whole-study findings and limits: Common to patients and controls were twenty-nine CD8+ CDR3 sequences.

This clonotype occurred once. As yet, its antigen is unknown. Patients chosen for sequencing had shown CD8+CD57+ cell expansion by flow cytometry. This receptor was obtained from a human donor with aplastic anemia. The sequenced sample consisted of sorted CD4+, CD8+, or CD8+CD57+ T cells (not recorded which) from PBMCs.

CDR3 protein: CASRASGSGTGELFF. The CDR3 DNA reads as TGTGCCAGCAGGGCCAGCGGGAGTGGCACCGGGGAGCTGTTTTTT. The chain couples TRBV12-3 or TRBV12-4 to TRBJ2-2, with 8 bases that match TRBD2. The J segment lost 4 bases and the V segment lost 6 bases, leaving 7 bases of the junction unmatched. This CDR3 is built from 15 residues.